This T cell receptor beta chain derives from a study of blood T cells in healthy people across ages. Germline V gives CDR1 SGHVS, CDR2 FQNEAQ. V was cut by 1 base and J by 0 bases, with 7 bases left in between. The CDR3 runs to 14 residues. Then a second PCR, running roughly 7 to 12 cycles, was carried out with a sample-barcoded 5' primer and a J-beta primer mix. Via MiXCR, TCRdb re-called the 5' RACE reads, giving one row per CDR3 protein. This table holds more than 700,000 distinct CDR3 sequences, about half found once. The receptor comes from a man older than 75 in good health. The sequencing input was blood. This chain connects TRBV7-8 to TRBJ2-7; no clear D. The CDR3 DNA sequence: TGTGCCAGCAGCTTAGAGAGGATCTCCTACGAGCAGTACTTC. Translating gives CASSLERISYEQYF.